The entry below gives a single T cell receptor (beta chain) sequence along with its context. Its antigen is currently unknown. PCR employed 60 Vbeta and 13 Jbeta primers. Libraries were prepared by immunoSEQ multiplex PCR; TCRdb keeps only in-frame clonotypes and omits some of them. The top ten hold roughly 15% of the sample, which has fewer than 200,000 clones, about 80% seen once. These data come from a study of cytomegalovirus exposure and HLA in healthy donors. The V gene lost 6 bases and the J gene lost 3 bases, with 11 bases spanning the gap. Germline CDR1 MNHNS, CDR2 SASEGT. This CDR3 spans 14 amino acids. Study-wide results and caveats: What TCR beta sequences reportedly achieved was accurate prediction of HLA-A and HLA-B alleles in most subjects. Earlier results showed most TCR beta V segments being productive about 87% or about 30% of the time.

Specimen: PBMCs. The source of this sequence is a woman in her twenties or thirties in good health and CMV-seropositive. V usage is TRBV6-1 and J usage is TRBJ2-2; D is possibly TRBD2 (5 bases). The CDR3 DNA sequence: TGTGCCAGCAGACGGGGAAGTGACACCGGGGAGCTGTTTTTT. It encodes CASRRGSDTGELFF.